Following are 11 T cell receptor beta chains from one sample sequenced in a study of spatial heterogeneity in lung cancer. A single record per CDR3 protein comes from TCRdb applying MiXCR to the 5' RACE reads. This table has fewer than 8,500 distinct CDR3 sequences, less than 9% appearing once. General observations from the study: Tumor mutation counts were tracked by expanded intratumoral alpha and beta TCR counts.

Time point given: sample taken at primary tumor resection. For these TCRs, the target antigens are not known. Material: lung tumor tissue, obtained at surgery. Source of these receptors: a female donor with early-stage non-small cell lung cancer.

This clonotype has at least ten counts. With the library built for alpha chains, this beta chain is off target and its frequency is not meaningful. This chain joins TRBV4-1 and TRBJ2-3; 11 positions agree with TRBD2. Germline loops: CDR1 MGHRA, CDR2 YSYEKL. The J segment lost 7 bases and the V segment lost 0 bases, leaving 9 bases of the junction unmatched. This CDR3 contains 17 residues. The CDR3 nucleotides read TGCGCCAGCAGCCAAGATTTAGCGGCTAGCGGGAGGCATACGCAGTATTTT. Its protein product is CASSQDLAASGRHTQYF.

In its sample, this clonotype ranks as medium-sized. For a library built for alpha chains, this beta chain is a stray read; little rests on its size. J is TRBJ2-7 and V is TRBV7-9; TRBD2 is a possible D gene (5 bases). V was clipped by 3 bases and J by 2 bases, with 11 bases between them. Germline-derived CDR1 and CDR2 are SEHNR and FQNEAQ (reference sequence). The CDR3 is 14 amino acids. CDR3 amino acids: CASSFFPGTYEQYF. In nucleotides, the CDR3 is TGTGCCAGCAGCTTCTTCCCGGGGACCTACGAGCAGTACTTC. Complete variable domain (other parts from reference TRBV7-9 and TRBJ2-7): DTGVSQNPRHKITKRGQNVTFRCDPISEHNRLYWYRQTLGQGPEFLTYFQNEAQLEKSRLLSDRFSAERPKGSFSTLEIQRTEQGDSAMYLCASSFFPGTYEQYFGPGTRLTVT.

As concerns this clonotype: Found in a library prepared for alpha chains, this beta chain is an off-target read, and its abundance has little meaning. The V and J genes are TRBV20-1 and TRBJ1-4; D unclear. CDR1 is DFQATT and CDR2 is SNEGSKA in the germline V gene (reference sequence). V lost 3 bases and J lost 8, with 16 bases in between. The CDR3 loop spans 14 amino acids. The CDR3 region is CSASSLRKYEKLFF. Here the CDR3 DNA reads TGCAGTGCTAGTTCTCTCAGGAAGTACGAAAAACTGTTTTTT.

Relative to its sample, this clonotype is medium-sized (0.01 to 0.1%). This beta chain is an off-target read within a library intended for alpha chains, so its frequency means little. The CDR3 reads CASSYRTGSLNAFF. The CDR3 DNA is TGTGCCAGCAGTTACCGGACAGGGTCCTTGAACGCTTTCTTT. The chain links TRBV6-5 to TRBJ1-1; 8 bases line up with TRBD1. Germline V CDR1 and CDR2: MNHEY, SVGAGI. The V and J ends lost 2 bases and 11 bases, in that order; junction bases with no gene match: 10. The CDR3 runs 14 residues.

This clonotype is labeled as medium-sized. The size of this beta chain means little, since it is a stray read in a library made for alpha chains. The chain couples TRBV7-2 to TRBJ2-1; D may be TRBD2 (6 bases). V was clipped by 4 bases and J by 5 bases, with 18 bases between them. Germline V gene sequence: CDR1 SGHTA, CDR2 FQGNSA. CDR3 length equals 16 residues. The CDR3 bases are TGTGCCAGCAGCTATCGGGGCGGGATACGGAACAATGAGCAGTTCTTC. Residues: CASSYRGGIRNNEQFF.

This clonotype has at least ten counts. This beta chain was picked up by a library intended for alpha chains and is off target, so its count carries little meaning. The chain carries TRBV5-1 and TRBJ1-4; D is perhaps TRBD1 (6 bases). V lost 0 bases, J lost 8 bases, and 14 bases lay in between. The CDR3 is 15 residues long. The germline CDR1 and CDR2 sequences are SGHRS and YFSETQ. As DNA, the CDR3 is TGCGCCAGCAGCTTGGAGGGGGGACGAGGCGAAAAACTGTTTTTT. This codes for CASSLEGGRGEKLFF.

This clonotype is classed as medium-sized (0.01 to 0.1%). This beta chain is a stray sequence in a library constructed for alpha chains; its clone size is not meaningful. The CDR3 DNA reads as TGTGCCAGCTCACCAGTAGGGCAGCTGACAGATACGCAGTATTTT. This translates into CASSPVGQLTDTQYF. This chain connects TRBV18 to TRBJ2-3; no clear D gene. Trimming left V 2 bases short and J 3 bases short, with 12 bases between. CDR1 and CDR2 (germline): KGHSH, LQKENI. The CDR3 runs to 15 residues.

Of note for this clonotype: Since it is a stray read in a library aimed at alpha chains, this beta chain has a size that is not meaningful. The chain is built from TRBV18 and TRBJ2-7; TRBD1 or TRBD2 may be the D gene (6 bases each). The CDR3 totals 15 residues. CDR1 and CDR2 from the germline V gene are KGHSH and LQKENI. Trimming left V 4 bases short and J 1 base short, with 14 bases between. As DNA, the CDR3 is TGTGCCAGCTCACTGGGGGGACAAGCTTCCTACGAGCAGTACTTC. Amino acids: CASSLGGQASYEQYF.

This clonotype came up many times. This beta chain appears as a stray read in a library generated for alpha chains; its size is not informative. V and J are TRBV20-1 and TRBJ2-7, with TRBD2 identical over 9 bases. The V and J ends lost 6 bases and 6 bases, in that order; junction bases with no gene match: 6. The CDR3 runs to 12 residues. From germline, CDR1 is DFQATT and CDR2 SNEGSKA (reference sequence). CDR3 loop: CSALAGLGEQYF. In nucleotides, the CDR3 is TGCAGTGCCCTAGCGGGGCTCGGCGAGCAGTACTTC.

This clonotype qualifies as medium-sized. In a library made to pick up alpha chains, this beta chain is a stray read with a size that means little. This chain links TRBV23-1 with TRBJ2-1; D is perhaps TRBD1 (6 bases). TRBV23-1 is marked as an open reading frame, function uncertain. V lost 2 bases to trimming and J lost 0 bases, with 11 bases between them. This CDR3 spans 16 amino acids. In DNA form, the CDR3 reads TGCGCCAGCAGTCAACTGAACAGGGACTCCTACAATGAGCAGTTCTTC. This encodes CASSQLNRDSYNEQFF.

This clonotype is labeled as medium-sized. This beta chain is an unintended read in a library built for alpha chains; its size means little. The chain is built from TRBV18 and TRBJ2-7; 10 bases align to TRBD1. Trimming cost V 5 bases and J 2 bases; bases outside gene matches: 9. The CDR3 has 16 residues. Germline values: CDR1 KGHSH, CDR2 LQKENI. This CDR3 is CASSSETGTGAYEQYF. As DNA, the CDR3 is TGTGCCAGCTCATCGGAAACCGGGACAGGGGCCTACGAGCAGTACTTC.